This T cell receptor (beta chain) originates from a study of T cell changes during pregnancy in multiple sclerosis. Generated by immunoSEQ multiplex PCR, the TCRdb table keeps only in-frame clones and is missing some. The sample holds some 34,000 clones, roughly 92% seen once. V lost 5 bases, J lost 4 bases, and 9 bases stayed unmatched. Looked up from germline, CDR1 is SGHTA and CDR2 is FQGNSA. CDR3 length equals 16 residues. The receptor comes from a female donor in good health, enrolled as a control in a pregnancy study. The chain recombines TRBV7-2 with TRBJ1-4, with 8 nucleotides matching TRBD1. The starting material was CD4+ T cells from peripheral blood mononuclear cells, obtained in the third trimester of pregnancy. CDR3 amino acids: CASSRTGKGGNEKLFF. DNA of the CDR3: TGTGCCAGCAGCCGGACAGGGAAGGGGGGTAATGAAAAACTGTTTTTT.